These 30 T cell receptor beta chains were all obtained from the same sample, sequenced in a study of blood T cells in healthy people across ages. A second PCR, run for roughly 7 to 11 cycles, used a sample-barcoded 5' primer plus a J-beta primer mix. TCRdb re-called the 5' RACE reads through MiXCR, storing one row per CDR3 protein. The sample has about 1.1 million distinct CDR3 sequences, roughly two fifths seen once; the top ten hold 10% to 15%. Sequencing used blood. These receptors all stem from a man aged 18 to 29 in good health.

The chain is built from TRBV12-5 and TRBJ2-1; TRBD1 or TRBD2 may be the D gene (5 bases each). The J call may not be correct, given that the DNA end is closer to TRBJ2-7. Per the germline V gene, CDR1 is LGHNT and CDR2 is FRNRAP. The CDR3 is 15 amino acids. The CDR3 bases are TGTGCTAGTGGCCCCCGGGACGTCTCCTACAATGAGCAGTACTTC. It translates to CASGPRDVSYNEQYF.

This chain joins TRBV5-1 and TRBJ2-5, with a weak D call TRBD2 (6 bases). This CDR3 is built from 16 residues. Trimming took off 4 bases at V and 5 bases at J, with 21 bases between the two ends. The germline V gene encodes CDR1 SGHRS and CDR2 YFSETQ. The CDR3 reads CASSTNGGRSKETQYF. The CDR3 nucleotides are TGCGCCAGCAGCACTAACGGGGGACGGTCTAAGGAGACCCAGTACTTC.

The sample holds a few counts of this clonotype. The chain employs TRBV9 and TRBJ1-2; no firm D call. This CDR3 region has 13 residues. The germline V and J ends were trimmed by 4 bases and 3 bases, with 10 bases remaining between them. The germline V gene has CDR1 SGDLS and CDR2 YYNGEE. The CDR3 protein is CASSPRTHYGYTF. As DNA, the CDR3 is TGTGCCAGCAGCCCACGGACCCACTATGGCTACACCTTC.

This clonotype was counted between two and nine times. V gene TRBV6-2 or TRBV6-3 combines with J gene TRBJ2-5, with 8 bases matching TRBD1. Near its end, the DNA agrees better with TRBJ2-7, so the J call may be wrong. The CDR3 runs 13 residues. Germline V gives CDR1 MNHEY, CDR2 SVGEGT. This CDR3 reads CASSWTGTHEQYF. In DNA form, the CDR3 reads TGTGCCAGCAGTTGGACAGGGACTCACGAGCAGTACTTC.

This sequence joins TRBV7-2 and TRBJ1-6; 8 nucleotides line up with TRBD1. Per germline, CDR1 SGHTA and CDR2 FQGNSA. Trimming took 2 bases from V and 17 from J; bases not matched to a gene: 5. The CDR3 totals 12 residues. As DNA, the CDR3 is TGTGCCAGCAGCTTAACCGGGGACAGGTTCCACTTT. Residues: CASSLTGDRFHF.

This clonotype showed up just a few times. The chain has TRBV6-6 and TRBJ1-1; D uncertain. Trimming removed 0 bases at V and 1 base at J, with 9 bases between. The V gene's germline CDR1 is MNHNY and CDR2 SVGAGI (reference sequence). CDR3 size: 15 residues. The DNA for the CDR3 is TGTGCCAGCAGTTACTCGATTTCCCGGAACACTGAAGCTTTCTTT. This codes for CASSYSISRNTEAFF.

The CDR3 DNA reads as TGTGCCAGCAGCCTTAGACAGGGGGCTGGTTCGGAGGAGCTGTTTTTT. This sequence encodes CASSLRQGAGSEELFF. The rearrangement links TRBV6-2 or TRBV6-3 to TRBJ2-2, with 10 nucleotides matching TRBD1. The CDR3 is 16 residues long. CDR1 and CDR2 from the germline V gene are MNHEY and SVGEGT. V lost 6 bases to trimming and J lost 10 bases; unmatched junction nucleotides: 14.

This chain uses TRBV30 with TRBJ2-4; D gene uncertain. Germline CDR1 reads GTSNPN; CDR2 reads SVGIG (reference sequence). V was trimmed by 2 bases and J by 0 bases, leaving 14 bases between them. The CDR3 loop spans 16 amino acids. CDR3 coding DNA: TGTGCCTGGAGTCTGGGCAGGAGACTAGCCAAAAACATTCAGTACTTC. Translating it yields CAWSLGRRLAKNIQYF.

This clonotype was seen a handful of times. CDR3 residues: CAISGDRNYEQYF. In nucleotides, the CDR3 is TGTGCCATCAGTGGGGACAGAAATTACGAGCAGTACTTC. The chain uses TRBV10-3 and TRBJ2-7, with 7 bases matching TRBD1. J lost 4 bases, V lost 4 bases, and 4 bases had no gene match. CDR1 and CDR2 (germline): ENHRY, SYGVKD. The CDR3 extends over 13 amino acids.

This rearrangement joins TRBV2 to TRBJ2-5; no firm D call. The ends were cut back, 3 bases at V and 4 bases at J, with 9 bases in the middle. CDR1 and CDR2 from the germline V gene are SNHLY and FYNNEI. The CDR3 is made up of 13 amino acids. The CDR3 is CASSEQLPETQYF. DNA of the CDR3: TGTGCCAGCAGTGAGCAGCTCCCAGAGACCCAGTACTTC.

This rearrangement joins TRBV14 to TRBJ1-1; D gene uncertain. The germline V gene encodes CDR1 SGHDN and CDR2 FVKESK. This CDR3 contains 13 residues. V lost 2 bases and J lost 8, with 12 bases in between. This CDR3 is CASSQTEHSEAFF. In DNA form, the CDR3 reads TGTGCCAGCAGCCAAACAGAGCATTCGGAAGCTTTCTTT.

The rearrangement links TRBV4-1 to TRBJ2-4; D remains unclear. Germline lookup yields CDR1 MGHRA and CDR2 YSYEKL. The CDR3 runs 15 residues. Trimming cost V 1 base and J 0 bases, with 7 bases left between them. Written as DNA, the CDR3 is TGCGCCAGCAGCCAAGTGGTGGTAGCCAAAAACATTCAGTACTTC. Translating it yields CASSQVVVAKNIQYF.

The table lists this clonotype with many counts. This CDR3 is CASSALEPGTSGYTF. CDR3 nucleotides: TGTGCCAGCAGCGCGCTTGAACCCGGGACAAGTGGCTACACCTTC. This chain uses TRBV9 with TRBJ1-2; the D gene is possibly TRBD1 (6 bases). The CDR3 totals 15 residues. Trimming cost V 3 bases and J 7 bases, with 19 bases left between them. Germline CDR1 is SGDLS and CDR2 is YYNGEE.

The J gene is TRBJ2-3, the V gene TRBV6-5; D gene unclear. V shed 7 bases and J shed 2 bases, with 16 bases lying between them. This CDR3 contains 15 residues. The germline CDR1 and CDR2 sequences are MNHEY and SVGAGI. The CDR3 DNA reads TGTGCCAGCACCCCATGGGCAGGCCACACAGATACGCAGTATTTT. It encodes CASTPWAGHTDTQYF.

The CDR3 loop is CSARDPGLGVTEAFF. The CDR3 bases are TGCAGTGCTAGAGATCCAGGGCTTGGGGTCACTGAAGCTTTCTTT. The rearrangement joins TRBV20-1 to TRBJ1-1, with D possibly being TRBD1 (5 bases). The V end was cut by 0 bases, the J end by 4 bases, with 15 bases between. Germline CDR1 DFQATT, CDR2 SNEGSKA (reference sequence). CDR3 length equals 15 residues.

This clonotype was seen a handful of times. CDR3 residues: CASSQEQGSYNTEAFF. The CDR3 region has the DNA TGCGCCAGCAGCCAAGAACAAGGCAGCTATAACACTGAAGCTTTCTTT. The gene calls are TRBV4-3 and TRBJ1-1; D not certain. The CDR3 is made up of 16 amino acids. Trimming removed 0 bases from V and 2 bases from J, with 13 bases in between. The germline gives CDR1 LGHNA, CDR2 YSLEER.

This sequence joins TRBV12-3 or TRBV12-4 and TRBJ2-5; 9 bases are a match to TRBD2. The ends lost 7 bases at V and 3 bases at J; junction bases unmatched: 9. This CDR3 comprises 15 residues. The DNA of the CDR3 is TGTGCCAGCACCAGGAGGGGACTAGCCGAAGAGACCCAGTACTTC. It yields the protein CASTRRGLAEETQYF.

This clonotype was observed a few times. J is TRBJ1-5 and V is TRBV20-1; D not resolved. The V gene lost 6 bases and the J gene lost 6 bases, with 15 bases spanning the gap. The CDR3 loop spans 13 amino acids. CDR1 DFQATT and CDR2 SNEGSKA come from the germline V gene (reference sequence). CDR3 in DNA: TGCAGTGCCCTTTGGGGTAATGGTCAGCCCCAGCATTTT. It codes for CSALWGNGQPQHF.

This chain uses TRBV7-8 with TRBJ1-5; D remains ambiguous. This CDR3 is 13 amino acids long. Trimming left V 1 base short and J 6 bases short, with 7 bases between. Germline CDR1 and CDR2: SGHVS and FQNEAQ. The CDR3 DNA reads as TGTGCCAGCAGCTTAGGGGGTACTCAGCCCCAGCATTTT. As protein: CASSLGGTQPQHF.

At least ten counts were recorded for this clonotype. The rearrangement links TRBV27 to TRBJ2-1; 9 bases match TRBD2. There are 15 residues in the CDR3. The V gene's germline CDR1 is MNHEY and CDR2 SMNVEV (reference sequence). V trimming: 2 bases; J trimming: 3 bases; junction bases outside the gene matches: 2. This chain's CDR3 is CASSLRGGDYNEQFF. CDR3 nucleotide sequence: TGTGCCAGCAGTTTACGCGGGGGGGACTACAATGAGCAGTTCTTC.

J is TRBJ2-7 and V is TRBV10-3, with 7 bases aligning to TRBD2. This CDR3 spans 14 amino acids. CDR1 ENHRY and CDR2 SYGVKD come from the germline V gene. V was pared by 6 bases and J by 0 bases, with 5 bases of the junction left unmatched. Written as DNA, the CDR3 is TGTGCCATCAGGCCCGCGGGGGACTCCTACGAGCAGTACTTC. Protein sequence: CAIRPAGDSYEQYF.

The CDR3 DNA sequence: TGTGCCAGCGGGGACAGGTTAGACGGCACTGAAGCTTTCTTT. The encoded protein is CASGDRLDGTEAFF. This chain connects TRBV27 to TRBJ1-1, with TRBD1 matching 8 bases. Germline V gene lookup returns CDR1 MNHEY and CDR2 SMNVEV (reference sequence). The CDR3 extends over 14 amino acids. The J segment lost 4 bases and the V segment lost 8 bases, leaving 9 bases of the junction unmatched.

The table lists this clonotype with a few counts. CDR3 DNA: TGTGCCAGCAGCTTAGGACAGGGTCCCAATGAGCAGTTCTTC. This translates into CASSLGQGPNEQFF. The rearrangement joins TRBV7-2 to TRBJ2-1; TRBD1 matches 7 bases. CDR3 length equals 14 residues. Germline V CDR1 and CDR2: SGHTA, FQGNSA. The junction had 3 bases not matched to a gene; V was cut back by 1 base and J by 6 bases.

The V call is TRBV30, the J call TRBJ1-1; D is unresolved. Germline V CDR1 and CDR2: GTSNPN, SVGIG (reference sequence). The CDR3 runs to 12 residues. The germline V and J ends were trimmed by 5 bases and 11 bases, with 18 bases remaining between them. CDR3 in DNA: TGTGCCTGGGGGGAGGTGTCCAGCCGGGCTTTCTTT. Its protein is CAWGEVSSRAFF. Full variable domain (rest looked up from reference TRBV30 and TRBJ1-1): SQTIHQWPATLVQPVGSPLSLECTVEGTSNPNLYWYRQAAGRGLQLLFYSVGIGQISSEVPQNLSASRPQDRQFILSSKKLLLSDSGFYLCAWGEVSSRAFFGQGTRLTVV.

This clonotype was counted between two and nine times. The rearrangement uses TRBV5-1 and TRBJ2-1; D is perhaps TRBD2 (5 bases). Trimming cost V 0 bases and J 8 bases, with 18 bases left between them. CDR1 and CDR2 (germline): SGHRS, YFSETQ. This CDR3 has 16 residues. CDR3 protein: CASSLAGDHIGDEQFF. In nucleotides, the CDR3 is TGCGCCAGCAGCTTGGCCGGGGATCATATTGGCGATGAGCAGTTCTTC.

This clonotype was found a few times. The chain carries TRBV4-2 and TRBJ1-1, with TRBD1 matching over 9 bases. V trimming: 4 bases; J trimming: 5 bases; junction bases outside the gene matches: 2. The CDR3 totals 13 residues. CDR1 and CDR2 from the germline V gene are LGHNA and YNFKEQ. CDR3 coding DNA: TGTGCCAGCAGCCGGACAGGGGAGACTGAAGCTTTCTTT. Translation: CASSRTGETEAFF.

V gene TRBV6-1 combines with J gene TRBJ1-2; D remains unclear. The CDR3 has 14 amino acids. Germline V gene lookup returns CDR1 MNHNS and CDR2 SASEGT. V was pared by 2 bases and J by 1 base, with 8 bases between. CDR3 amino acids: CASSEPRNNYGYTF. CDR3 nucleotide sequence: TGTGCCAGCAGTGAACCCCGTAATAACTATGGCTACACCTTC.

The chain uses TRBV7-2 and TRBJ1-1; D might be TRBD1 (5 bases). The CDR3 contains 16 residues. With 1 base removed from V and 1 base from J, the gap between germline ends came to 13 bases. Germline V gene sequence: CDR1 SGHTA, CDR2 FQGNSA. Here the CDR3 reads CASSLVSGTWNTEAFF. The CDR3 DNA is TGTGCCAGCAGCTTAGTGTCCGGGACTTGGAACACTGAAGCTTTCTTT.

This chain links TRBV20-1 with TRBJ2-7; TRBD1 agrees at 8 bases. This CDR3 has 14 residues. The germline gives CDR1 DFQATT, CDR2 SNEGSKA (reference sequence). The V gene end was trimmed by 6 bases and the J gene end by 0 bases; junction bases not matched to a gene: 7. The CDR3 sequence: CSAQGQEISYEQYF. Here the CDR3 DNA reads TGCAGTGCCCAGGGACAGGAAATCTCCTACGAGCAGTACTTC.

The V call is TRBV20-1, the J call TRBJ1-2; weak D call: TRBD1 (5 bases). CDR3 length equals 15 residues. V dropped 0 bases and J dropped 2 bases, with 13 bases sitting between them. The germline V gene encodes CDR1 DFQATT and CDR2 SNEGSKA (reference sequence). CDR3 region: CSARDSQDINYGYTF. For the CDR3, the DNA is TGCAGTGCTAGAGATTCCCAGGACATCAACTATGGCTACACCTTC.